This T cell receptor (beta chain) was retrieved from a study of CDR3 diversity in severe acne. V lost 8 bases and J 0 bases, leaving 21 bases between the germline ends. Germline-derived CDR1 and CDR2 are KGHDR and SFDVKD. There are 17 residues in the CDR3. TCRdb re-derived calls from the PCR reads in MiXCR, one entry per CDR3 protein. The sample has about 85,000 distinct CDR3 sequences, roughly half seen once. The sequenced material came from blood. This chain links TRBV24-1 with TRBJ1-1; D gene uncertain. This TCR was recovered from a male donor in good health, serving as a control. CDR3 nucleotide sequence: TGTGCCACCACCGCTCCCTCGGAGCCGATCATGAACACTGAAGCTTTCTTT. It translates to CATTAPSEPIMNTEAFF.